This T cell receptor beta chain was observed in a study of OX40 agonist ivuxolimab in advanced cancers. In the study overall: Males comprised approximately 84% of the group, whose mean age was roughly 64 years (range 23 to 79).

TCRdb's copy holds only in-frame clones and misses some; the assay was immunoSEQ multiplex PCR. The sample has roughly 63,000 clones; approximately 86% are singletons. The V end lost 4 bases, the J end lost 2 bases, and 19 bases lay between the germline ends. Germline CDR1 SGHNT, CDR2 YYREEE (reference sequence). The CDR3 length is 16 residues. The sequencing used CD4+ or CD8+ T cells sorted from blood, collected in a trial of the OX40 agonist ivuxolimab. This rearrangement joins TRBV5-4 to TRBJ2-7, with D unresolved. The clonotype comes from an adult with an advanced solid tumor such as melanoma, head and neck, liver or kidney cancer. The CDR3 DNA reads TGTGCCAGCAGCCCGGCCGGGTTGAGCGCGGCCTACGAGCAGTACTTC. This translates into CASSPAGLSAAYEQYF.